This section outlines one T cell receptor beta chain sequence together with its context. Its specificity is unknown. CDR1 SGHAT and CDR2 FQNNGV come from the germline V gene. Trimming took 4 bases from V and 3 from J; bases not matched to a gene: 5. The CDR3 contains 15 residues. This sample stems from a study of T cells in localized non-small cell lung cancer. Study-wide results and caveats: Uninvolved adjacent lung had more T cell clonality than any other tissue, topping tumor. Higher blood T cell density went with longer overall survival. The appearance of a median roughly 56 of the top 100 tumor clones was seen in adjacent lung.

The repertoire was sequenced with immunoSEQ multiplex PCR; TCRdb's copy has only in-frame clones and lacks some. The sample shows 8,500 to 10,000 clones, about 92% of them seen only once. The chain uses TRBV11-2 and TRBJ2-7, with 11 bases aligning to TRBD1. The source material was peripheral blood, sampled before any cancer treatment. This clonotype was sampled from a male donor aged 60 or older with stage III squamous cell lung carcinoma. In DNA form, the CDR3 reads TGTGCCAGCAGCTCAATGGGACAGGGGGACTACGAGCAGTACTTC. Translating gives CASSSMGQGDYEQYF.